This TCR beta chain is drawn from a study of CD8 T cells in ankylosing spondylitis. General study points: The study identified a TCR beta motif of under ten highly homologous variants that appeared characteristic of ankylosing spondylitis blood. As reported, disease-linked clones showed significant enrichment in matched ankylosing spondylitis synovial fluid.

The V segment lost 5 bases and the J segment 6 bases; nucleotides outside the gene matches: 9. CDR3 length: 16 residues. Germline assignment: CDR1 SGHAT and CDR2 FQNNGV. Quantitative 5'-RACE with molecular barcodes generated TCR beta libraries. In TCRdb, the 5' RACE reads were re-called with MiXCR into one record per CDR3 protein. The sample lists roughly 300,000 distinct CDR3 sequences; approximately 8.2% were seen once. In this sample, this clonotype turned up a few times. Its antigen is undetermined. The rearrangement links TRBV11-2 to TRBJ2-3; the match to TRBD2 covers 12 bases. The TCR was taken from a male donor with ankylosing spondylitis. The sequenced sample consisted of blood, either unsorted or a sorted T cell fraction (not recorded which). The CDR3 region is CASSDRLAGAGDTQYF. Here the CDR3 DNA reads TGTGCCAGCAGCGACAGACTAGCGGGAGCAGGTGATACGCAGTATTTT.